This T cell receptor (beta chain) was captured by sequencing in a study of technical replicates of blood from a handful of donors. Profiling relied on immunoSEQ multiplex PCR, and the TCRdb table lists in-frame clones only, not all of them. The sample contains fewer than 70,000 clones, 85% to 95% of which appear only once. The V gene's germline CDR1 is SGHAT and CDR2 FQNNGV. V lost 4 bases to trimming and J lost 2 bases; unmatched junction nucleotides: 7. The length of the CDR3 is 16 residues. This clonotype was obtained from a human donor in good health. The gene calls are TRBV11-2 and TRBJ1-5, with TRBD1 identical over 8 bases. Sequences were obtained from T cells isolated from PBMCs. The CDR3: CASSSYRGTGNQPQHF. For the CDR3, the DNA is TGTGCCAGCAGCTCCTACAGGGGGACGGGCAATCAGCCCCAGCATTTT.